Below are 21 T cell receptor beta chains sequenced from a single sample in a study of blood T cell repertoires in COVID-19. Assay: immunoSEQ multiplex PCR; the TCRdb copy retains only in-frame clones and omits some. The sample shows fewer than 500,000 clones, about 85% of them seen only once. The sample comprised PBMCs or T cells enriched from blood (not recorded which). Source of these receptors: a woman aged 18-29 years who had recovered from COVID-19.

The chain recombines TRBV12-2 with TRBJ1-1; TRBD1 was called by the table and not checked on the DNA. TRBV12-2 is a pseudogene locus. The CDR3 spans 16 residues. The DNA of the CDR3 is TGTGCAAGTCGCCGGACCCGACAGGGGGAAGGCACTGAAGCTTTCTTT. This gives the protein CASRRTRQGEGTEAFF.

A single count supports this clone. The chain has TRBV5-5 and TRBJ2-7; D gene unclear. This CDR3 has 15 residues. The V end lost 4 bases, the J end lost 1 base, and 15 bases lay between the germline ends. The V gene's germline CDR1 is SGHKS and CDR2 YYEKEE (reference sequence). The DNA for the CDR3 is TGTGCCAGCAGCATCCGTGAACAGAATTCCTACGAGCAGTACTTC. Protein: CASSIREQNSYEQYF.

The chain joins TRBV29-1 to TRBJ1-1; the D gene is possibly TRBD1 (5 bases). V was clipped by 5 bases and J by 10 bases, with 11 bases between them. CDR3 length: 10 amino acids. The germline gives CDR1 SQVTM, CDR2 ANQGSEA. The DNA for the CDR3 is TGCAGCGTTTACGACAGTCGAGCTTTCTTT. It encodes CSVYDSRAFF.

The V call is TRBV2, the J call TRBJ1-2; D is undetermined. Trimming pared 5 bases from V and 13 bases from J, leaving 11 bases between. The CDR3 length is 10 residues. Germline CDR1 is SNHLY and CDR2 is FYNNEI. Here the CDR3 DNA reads TGTGCCAGCAGTCCGGGGAAACCCACCTTC. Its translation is CASSPGKPTF. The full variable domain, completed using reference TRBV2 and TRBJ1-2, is EPEVTQTPSHQVTQMGQEVILRCVPISNHLYFYWYRQILGQKVEFLVSFYNNEISEKSEIFDDQFSVERPDGSNFTLKIRSTKLEDSAMYFCASSPGKPTFGSGTRLTVV.

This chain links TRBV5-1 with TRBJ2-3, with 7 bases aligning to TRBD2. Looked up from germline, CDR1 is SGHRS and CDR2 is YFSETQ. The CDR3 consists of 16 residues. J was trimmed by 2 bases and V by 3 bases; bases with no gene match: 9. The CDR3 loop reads CASSSTRGGFTDTQYF. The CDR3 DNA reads TGCGCCAGCAGCTCGACCCGCGGGGGTTTCACAGATACGCAGTATTTT. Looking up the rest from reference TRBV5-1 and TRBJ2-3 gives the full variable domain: KAGVTQTPRYLIKTRGQQVTLSCSPISGHRSVSWYQQTPGQGLQFLFEYFSETQRNKGNFPGRFSGRQFSNSRSEMNVSTLELGDSALYLCASSSTRGGFTDTQYFGPGTRLTVL.

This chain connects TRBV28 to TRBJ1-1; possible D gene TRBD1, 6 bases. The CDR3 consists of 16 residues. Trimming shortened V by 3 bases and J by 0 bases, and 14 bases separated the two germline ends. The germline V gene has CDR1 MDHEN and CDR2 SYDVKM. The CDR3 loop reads CASSFGGGSVNTEAFF. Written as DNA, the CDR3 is TGTGCCAGCAGTTTCGGGGGGGGCTCTGTGAACACTGAAGCTTTCTTT.

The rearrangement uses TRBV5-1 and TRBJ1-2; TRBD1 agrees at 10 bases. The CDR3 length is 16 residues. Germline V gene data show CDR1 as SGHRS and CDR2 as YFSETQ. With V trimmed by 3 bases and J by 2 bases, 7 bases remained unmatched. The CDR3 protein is CASSWGDRGKNYGYTF. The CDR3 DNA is TGCGCCAGCAGCTGGGGGGACAGGGGAAAAAACTATGGCTACACCTTC.

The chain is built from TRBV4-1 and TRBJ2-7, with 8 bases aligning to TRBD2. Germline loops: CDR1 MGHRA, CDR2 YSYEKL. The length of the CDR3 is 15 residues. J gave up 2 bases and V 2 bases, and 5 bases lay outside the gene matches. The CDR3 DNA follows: TGCGCCAGCAGCCAAAGCGGGGGCCCAGCCTACGAGCAGTACTTC. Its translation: CASSQSGGPAYEQYF.

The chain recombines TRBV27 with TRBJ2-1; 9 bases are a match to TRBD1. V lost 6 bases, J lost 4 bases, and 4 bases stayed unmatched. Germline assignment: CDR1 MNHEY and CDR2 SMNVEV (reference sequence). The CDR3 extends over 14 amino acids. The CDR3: CASSLTGGYNEQFF. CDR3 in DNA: TGTGCCAGCAGCCTGACAGGGGGGTACAATGAGCAGTTCTTC.

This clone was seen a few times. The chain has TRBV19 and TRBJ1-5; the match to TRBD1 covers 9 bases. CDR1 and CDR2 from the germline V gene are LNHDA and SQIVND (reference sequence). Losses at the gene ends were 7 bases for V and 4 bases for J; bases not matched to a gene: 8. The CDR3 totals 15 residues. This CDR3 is CASTPGTGTNQPQHF. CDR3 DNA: TGTGCCAGTACCCCCGGGACAGGGACTAATCAGCCCCAGCATTTT.

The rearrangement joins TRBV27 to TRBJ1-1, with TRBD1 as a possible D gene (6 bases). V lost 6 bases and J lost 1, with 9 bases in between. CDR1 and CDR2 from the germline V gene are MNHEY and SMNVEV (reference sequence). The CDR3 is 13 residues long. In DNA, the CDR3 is TGTGCCAGCAGACAGGACAGGAACACTGAAGCTTTCTTT. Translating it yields CASRQDRNTEAFF.

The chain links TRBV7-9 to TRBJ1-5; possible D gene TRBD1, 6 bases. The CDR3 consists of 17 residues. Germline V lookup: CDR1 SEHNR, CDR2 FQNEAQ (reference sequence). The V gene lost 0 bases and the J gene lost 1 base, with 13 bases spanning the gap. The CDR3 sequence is CASSLATGSSSNQPQHF. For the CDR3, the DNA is TGTGCCAGCAGCTTAGCAACAGGGAGTTCCAGCAATCAGCCCCAGCATTTT.

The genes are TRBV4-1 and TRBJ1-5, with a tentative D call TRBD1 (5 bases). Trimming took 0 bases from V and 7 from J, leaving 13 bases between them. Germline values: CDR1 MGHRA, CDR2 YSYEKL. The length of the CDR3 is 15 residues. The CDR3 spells CASSQENRFWQPQHF. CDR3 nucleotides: TGCGCCAGCAGCCAAGAGAACAGGTTCTGGCAGCCCCAGCATTTT.

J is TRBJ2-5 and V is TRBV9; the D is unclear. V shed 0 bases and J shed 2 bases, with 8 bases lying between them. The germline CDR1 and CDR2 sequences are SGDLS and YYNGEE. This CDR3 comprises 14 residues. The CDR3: CASSVEYSQETQYF. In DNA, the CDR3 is TGTGCCAGCAGCGTAGAATACTCACAAGAGACCCAGTACTTC.

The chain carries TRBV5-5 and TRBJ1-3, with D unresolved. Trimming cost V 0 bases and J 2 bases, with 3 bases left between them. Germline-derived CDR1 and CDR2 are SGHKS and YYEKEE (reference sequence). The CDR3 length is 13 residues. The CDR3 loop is CASSLAAGNTIYF. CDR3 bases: TGTGCCAGCAGCTTGGCCGCTGGAAACACCATATATTTT.

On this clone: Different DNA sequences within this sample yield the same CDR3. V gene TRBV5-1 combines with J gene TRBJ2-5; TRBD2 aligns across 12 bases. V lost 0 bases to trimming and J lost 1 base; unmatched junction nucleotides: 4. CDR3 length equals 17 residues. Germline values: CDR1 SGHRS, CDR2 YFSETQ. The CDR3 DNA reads TGCGCCAGCAGCTTGGCCCCGACTAGCGGGGGCCAAGAGACCCAGTACTTC. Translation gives CASSLAPTSGGQETQYF.

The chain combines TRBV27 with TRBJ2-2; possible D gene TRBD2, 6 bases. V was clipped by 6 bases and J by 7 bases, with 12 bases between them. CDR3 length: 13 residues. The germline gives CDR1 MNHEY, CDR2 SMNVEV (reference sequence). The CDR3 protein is CASSMTSYGELFF. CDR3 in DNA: TGTGCCAGCAGCATGACTAGTTACGGGGAGCTGTTTTTT.

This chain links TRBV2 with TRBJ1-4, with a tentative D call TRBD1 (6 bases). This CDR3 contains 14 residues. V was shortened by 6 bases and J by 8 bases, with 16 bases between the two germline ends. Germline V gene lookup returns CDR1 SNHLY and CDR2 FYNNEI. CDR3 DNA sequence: TGTGCCAGCAGAGCTCAACAGGGCTCGGAAAAACTGTTTTTT. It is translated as CASRAQQGSEKLFF.

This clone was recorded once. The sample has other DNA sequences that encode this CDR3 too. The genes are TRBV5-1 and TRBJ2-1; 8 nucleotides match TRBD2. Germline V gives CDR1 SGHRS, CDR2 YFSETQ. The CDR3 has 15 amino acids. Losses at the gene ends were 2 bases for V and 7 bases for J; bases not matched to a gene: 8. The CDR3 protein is CASSLVSGGTNEQFF. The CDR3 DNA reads TGCGCCAGCAGCTTAGTGAGCGGGGGCACAAATGAGCAGTTCTTC.

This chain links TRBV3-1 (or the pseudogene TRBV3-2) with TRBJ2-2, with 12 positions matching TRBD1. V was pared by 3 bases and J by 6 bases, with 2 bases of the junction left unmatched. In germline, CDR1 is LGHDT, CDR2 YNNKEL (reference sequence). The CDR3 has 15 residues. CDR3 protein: CASSQGTGGPGELFF. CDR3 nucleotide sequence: TGTGCCAGCAGCCAGGGGACAGGGGGCCCCGGGGAGCTGTTTTTT.

The CDR3 region has the DNA TGTGCCAGCGATTCAGGGGTTGAGGGAGAAAAACTGTTTTTT. Protein product: CASDSGVEGEKLFF. This chain connects TRBV28 to TRBJ1-4, with a tentative D call TRBD1 (6 bases). Trimming stripped 8 bases from V and 8 bases from J, with 18 bases between. There are 14 residues in the CDR3. CDR1 and CDR2 from the germline V gene are MDHEN and SYDVKM. The variable domain in full, with the rest retrieved from reference TRBV28 and TRBJ1-4, is DVKVTQSSRYLVKRTGEKVFLECVQDMDHENMFWYRQDPGLGLRLIYFSYDVKMKEKGDIPEGYSVSREKKERFSLILESASTNQTSMYLCASDSGVEGEKLFFGSGTQLSVL.